This T cell receptor (beta chain) originates from a study of T cells in tuberculosis. The time point is: new active TB diagnosis, blood taken before or within 7 days of starting treatment. The CDR3 covers 15 residues. In germline, CDR1 is WSHSY, CDR2 SAAADI. Germline trimming cut 6 bases from V and 9 bases from J; bases unmatched to any gene: 14. Method: immunoSEQ multiplex PCR; TCRdb's copy keeps in-frame clones and lacks some. The sample has about 33,000 clones, about 90% seen once. This sequence joins TRBV10-2 and TRBJ2-1; 7 positions agree with TRBD2. Sequencing was performed on PBMCs, taken at tuberculosis diagnosis. This receptor was taken from an adult with tuberculosis. Some clones in this sample may be carry-over from other donors' samples. As DNA, the CDR3 is TGCGCCAGCAGGCCCGGGACTACATCATCTTTTGAGCAGTTCTTC. Translated, it gives CASRPGTTSSFEQFF.